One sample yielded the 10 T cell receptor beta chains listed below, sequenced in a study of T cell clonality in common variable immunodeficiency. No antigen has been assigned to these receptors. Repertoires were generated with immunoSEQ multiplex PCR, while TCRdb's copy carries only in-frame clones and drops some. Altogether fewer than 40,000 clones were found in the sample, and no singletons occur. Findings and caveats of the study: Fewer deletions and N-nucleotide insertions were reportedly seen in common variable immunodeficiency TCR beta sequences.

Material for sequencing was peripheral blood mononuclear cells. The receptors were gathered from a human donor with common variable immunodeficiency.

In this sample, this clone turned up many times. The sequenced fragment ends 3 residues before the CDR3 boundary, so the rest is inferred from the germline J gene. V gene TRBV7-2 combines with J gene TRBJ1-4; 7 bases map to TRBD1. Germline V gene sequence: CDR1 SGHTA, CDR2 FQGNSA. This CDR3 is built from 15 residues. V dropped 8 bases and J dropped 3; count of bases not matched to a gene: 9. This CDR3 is CASGRGGSANEKLFF. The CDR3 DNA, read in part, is TGTGCCAGCGGACGAGGGGGCTCAGCTAATGAAAAA.

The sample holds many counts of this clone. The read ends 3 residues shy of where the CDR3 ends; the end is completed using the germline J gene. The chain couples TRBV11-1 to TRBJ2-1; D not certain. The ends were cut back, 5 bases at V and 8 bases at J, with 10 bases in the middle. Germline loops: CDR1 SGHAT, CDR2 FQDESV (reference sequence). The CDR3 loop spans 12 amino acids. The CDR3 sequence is CASSLSSDEQFF. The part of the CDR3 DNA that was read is TGTGCCAGCAGCCTGTCCTCGGATGAG.

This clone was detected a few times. CDR3 loop: CASSDLAGKPQHF. CDR3 bases read: TGTGCCAGTAGTGACCTGGCGGGAAAGCCC. V usage is TRBV19 and J usage is TRBJ1-5; D call uncertain. The read gets to within 3 residues of the CDR3 end, and the germline J gene fills in the rest. CDR1 is LNHDA and CDR2 is SQIVND in the germline V gene (reference sequence). Trimming cost V 5 bases and J 8 bases, with 13 bases left between them. This CDR3 spans 13 amino acids.

The CDR3 bases that were read are TGTGCCTGGAAACCGGGACTAGCGGGAGGGCCGAGTACCGGGGAG. Protein sequence: CAWKPGLAGGPSTGE. The entire CDR3 is CAWKPGLAGGPSTGELFF. The chain is built from TRBV30 and TRBJ2-2; 16 bases map to TRBD2. Coverage ceases 3 residues before the CDR3 finishes, and the germline J gene fills in the end. The CDR3 covers 18 residues. Trimming removed 4 bases from V and 5 bases from J; junction bases left unmatched: 10. The V gene's germline CDR1 is GTSNPN and CDR2 SVGIG (reference sequence).

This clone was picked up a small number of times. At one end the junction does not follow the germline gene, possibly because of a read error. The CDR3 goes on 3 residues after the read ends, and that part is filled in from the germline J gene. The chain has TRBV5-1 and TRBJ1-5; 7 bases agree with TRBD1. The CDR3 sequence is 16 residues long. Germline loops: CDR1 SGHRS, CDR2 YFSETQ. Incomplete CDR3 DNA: TGCGCCAGCAGCCAGGGGGGATCATCAGGCAAGCAGCCC. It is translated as CASSQGGSSGKQP. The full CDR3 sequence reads CASSQGGSSGKQPQHF.

The sequenced part of the CDR3 DNA is TGTGCCAGTAGTACCTTTCTCGGAGGGGTGGACGAG. It is translated as CASSTFLGGVDE. The whole CDR3 sequence is CASSTFLGGVDEQYF. This chain links TRBV19 with TRBJ2-7; weak D call: TRBD2 (6 bases). The CDR3 is cut off 3 residues early in the read; its end comes from the germline J gene. The germline gives CDR1 LNHDA, CDR2 SQIVND (reference sequence). Trimming removed 4 bases from V and 5 bases from J, with 18 bases in between. This CDR3 comprises 15 residues.

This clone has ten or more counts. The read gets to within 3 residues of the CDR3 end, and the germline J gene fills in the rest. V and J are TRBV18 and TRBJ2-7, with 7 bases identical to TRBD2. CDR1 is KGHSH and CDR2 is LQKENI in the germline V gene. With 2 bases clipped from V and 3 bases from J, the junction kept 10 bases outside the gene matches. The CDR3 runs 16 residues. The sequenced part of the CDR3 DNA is TGTGCCAGCTCACCAGGGGGGGGATTCAGTCTCTACGAG. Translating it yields CASSPGGGFSLYE. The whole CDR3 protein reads CASSPGGGFSLYEQYF.

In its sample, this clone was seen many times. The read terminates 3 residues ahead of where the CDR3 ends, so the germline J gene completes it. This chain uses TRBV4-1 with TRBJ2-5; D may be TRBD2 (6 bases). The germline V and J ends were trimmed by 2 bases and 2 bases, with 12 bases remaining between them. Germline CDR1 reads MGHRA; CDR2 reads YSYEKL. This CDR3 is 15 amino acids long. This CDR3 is CASSQPGTVQETQYF. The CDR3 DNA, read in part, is TGCGCCAGCAGCCAACCCGGGACTGTTCAAGAGACC.

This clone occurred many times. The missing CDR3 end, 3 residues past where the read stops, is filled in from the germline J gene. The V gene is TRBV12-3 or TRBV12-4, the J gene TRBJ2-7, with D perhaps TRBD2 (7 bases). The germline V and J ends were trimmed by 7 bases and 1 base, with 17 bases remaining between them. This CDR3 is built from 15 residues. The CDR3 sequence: CASTNAGATSYEQYF. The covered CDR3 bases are TGTGCCAGCACTAACGCGGGGGCGACGTCCTACGAG.

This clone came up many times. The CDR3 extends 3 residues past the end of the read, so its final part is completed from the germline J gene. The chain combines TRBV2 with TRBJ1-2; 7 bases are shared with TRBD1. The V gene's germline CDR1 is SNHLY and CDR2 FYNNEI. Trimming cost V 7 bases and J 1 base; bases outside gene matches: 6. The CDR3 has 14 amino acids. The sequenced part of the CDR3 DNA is TGTGCCAGCATCAAACAGGGGAATAACTATGGC. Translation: CASIKQGNNYG. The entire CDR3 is CASIKQGNNYGYTF.